The 2 T cell receptor beta chains below all came from one sample that was sequenced in a study of control samples from healthy donors and cancer patients. Sequencing was performed with immunoSEQ multiplex PCR; in TCRdb, only in-frame clones are kept and a portion is missing. Of roughly 130,000 clones in the sample, 91% were seen once. The material sequenced was blood. The receptors here all came from a man in his late teens or twenties in good health.

The chain employs TRBV5-1 and TRBJ2-5; 15 bases are a match to TRBD2. The CDR3 extends over 17 amino acids. Germline V CDR1 and CDR2: SGHRS, YFSETQ. V was clipped by 1 base and J by 7 bases; unmatched bases: 8. CDR3 in DNA: TGCGCCAGCAGCTTGCCTGGACTAGCGGGGGGGCCGAGGACCCAGTACTTC. This gives the protein CASSLPGLAGGPRTQYF.

This chain links TRBV30 with TRBJ1-1, with 10 positions matching TRBD1. With 4 bases clipped from V and 1 base from J, the junction kept 12 bases outside the gene matches. Per the germline V gene, CDR1 is GTSNPN and CDR2 is SVGIG (reference sequence). The CDR3 consists of 17 residues. The chain's CDR3 is CAWKGTGVRTPNTEAFF. In DNA, the CDR3 is TGTGCCTGGAAAGGGACAGGGGTGAGGACACCGAACACTGAAGCTTTCTTT. Together with reference TRBV30 and TRBJ1-1, the CDR3 gives the full variable domain: SQTIHQWPATLVQPVGSPLSLECTVEGTSNPNLYWYRQAAGRGLQLLFYSVGIGQISSEVPQNLSASRPQDRQFILSSKKLLLSDSGFYLCAWKGTGVRTPNTEAFFGQGTRLTVV.